This TCR beta chain comes out of a study of T cell responses to AZD1222 COVID-19 vaccine. General study results and limits: AZD1222 recipients seropositive at baseline numbered only 6 or 7. Spike-specific TCR breadth and depth both grew after two AZD1222 doses. The donor group comprised mostly white British people and more females; the analysis possibly underestimated clonal diversity.

About this clone: Its antigen is currently unknown.

Sequencing was performed with immunoSEQ multiplex PCR; in TCRdb, only in-frame clones are kept and a portion is missing. The sample has about 120,000 clones; approximately 87% are singletons. CDR3 length: 15 amino acids. The V gene's germline CDR1 is SGHNT and CDR2 YYREEE (reference sequence). V lost 2 bases, J lost 5 bases, and 8 bases stayed unmatched. The TCR originated in an adult in good health. Here the sequenced sample was peripheral blood, taken on day 0 of AZD1222 vaccination. The chain carries TRBV5-4 and TRBJ1-2, with TRBD1 matching 8 bases. CDR3 nucleotides: TGTGCCAGCAGCTTCCGGGACAGGTCTATATATGGCTACACCTTC. Translation: CASSFRDRSIYGYTF.